These T cell receptor beta chains were read from a single sample in a study of blood T cells in healthy people across ages. Via MiXCR, TCRdb re-called the 5' RACE reads, giving one row per CDR3 protein. This table holds 950,000 to 1,200,000 distinct CDR3 sequences, more than 30% found once. The sample was blood. The source is a man younger than 30 in good health. CDR3s include the opening cysteine and the closing phenylalanine or tryptophan. The D gene is left open where the match is weak. Only part of the rows carry a size: once, few, many, or a class if the clone is expanded.

>.|TRBJ1-4|TRBV4-1|.
CASSQVGTPKNEKLFF
TGCGCCAGCAGCCAAGTTGGAACACCGAAAAATGAAAAACTGTTTTTT
>TRBD1|TRBJ2-7|TRBV20-1|.
CSAGDRTYNEQYF
TGCAGTGCCGGGGACAGGACCTACAATGAGCAGTACTTC
>.|TRBJ1-4|TRBV6-1|.
CASSEKDPREKLFF
TGTGCCAGCAGTGAAAAGGATCCCCGTGAAAAACTGTTTTTT
>.|TRBJ1-6|TRBV20-1|few
CSARAFGQPDNSPLHF
TGCAGTGCCCGTGCATTCGGGCAGCCCGATAATTCACCCCTCCACTTT
>.|TRBJ2-1|TRBV27|.
CASSLSGQSPYEQFF
TGTGCCAGCAGTTTATCGGGGCAGTCCCCCTACGAGCAGTTCTTC
>TRBD1|TRBJ1-2|TRBV12-3/TRBV12-4|few
CASSSTTGSHGYTF
TGTGCCAGCAGTTCTACGACAGGGAGTCATGGCTACACCTTC
>TRBD1|TRBJ1-2|TRBV29-1|few
CSVGEGAAGYTF
TGCAGCGTTGGGGAGGGGGCGGCTGGCTACACCTTC
>TRBD2|TRBJ2-5|TRBV11-2|.
CASSLGVAGGEETQYF
TGTGCCAGCAGCTTGGGCGTAGCGGGAGGGGAAGAGACCCAGTACTTC
>.|TRBJ2-2|TRBV5-6|.
CASSLAPGQLNTGELFF
TGTGCCAGCAGCCTGGCACCGGGACAACTGAACACCGGGGAGCTGTTTTTT
>TRBD1|TRBJ2-1|TRBV28|.
CASNTQGIQETQFF
TGTGCCAGCAACACACAGGGGATCCAAGAGACCCAGTTCTTC
>.|TRBJ2-4|TRBV13|.
CASSLGIVAKNIQYF
TGTGCCAGCAGCTTGGGAATAGTTGCCAAAAACATTCAGTACTTC
>.|TRBJ1-6|TRBV3-1|once
CASSQQDSYNSPLHF
TGTGCCAGCAGCCAACAGGACAGCTATAATTCACCCCTCCACTTT
>TRBD1|TRBJ1-4|TRBV5-1|few
CASSSDRVTEKLFF
TGCGCCAGCAGCTCCGACAGGGTAACGGAAAAACTGTTTTTT
>.|TRBJ2-1|TRBV28|few
CASSPRRQPYSYNEQFF
TGTGCCAGCAGTCCACGCCGACAGCCTTACTCCTACAATGAGCAGTTCTTC
>.|TRBJ1-5|TRBV20-1|few
CSAREFGVLSNQPQHF
TGCAGTGCTCGCGAATTCGGGGTGTTAAGCAATCAGCCCCAGCATTTT
>TRBD2|TRBJ2-1|TRBV20-1|.
CSASGAGGFNEQFF
TGCAGTGCTAGCGGGGCGGGGGGTTTTAATGAGCAGTTCTTC
>.|TRBJ2-3|TRBV29-1|.
CTTARRSTGTQYF
TGCACCACGGCACGGCGTAGCACAGGTACGCAGTATTTT